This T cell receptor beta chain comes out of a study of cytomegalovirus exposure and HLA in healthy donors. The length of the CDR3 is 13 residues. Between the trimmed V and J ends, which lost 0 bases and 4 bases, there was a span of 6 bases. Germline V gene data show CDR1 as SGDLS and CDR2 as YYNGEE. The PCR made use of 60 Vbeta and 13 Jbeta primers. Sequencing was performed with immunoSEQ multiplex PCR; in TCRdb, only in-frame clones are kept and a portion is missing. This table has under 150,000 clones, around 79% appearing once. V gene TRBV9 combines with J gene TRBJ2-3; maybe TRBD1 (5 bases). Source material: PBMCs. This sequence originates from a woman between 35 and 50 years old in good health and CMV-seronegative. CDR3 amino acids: CASSVGGPDTQYF. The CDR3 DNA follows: TGTGCCAGCAGCGTAGGGGGCCCAGATACGCAGTATTTT.